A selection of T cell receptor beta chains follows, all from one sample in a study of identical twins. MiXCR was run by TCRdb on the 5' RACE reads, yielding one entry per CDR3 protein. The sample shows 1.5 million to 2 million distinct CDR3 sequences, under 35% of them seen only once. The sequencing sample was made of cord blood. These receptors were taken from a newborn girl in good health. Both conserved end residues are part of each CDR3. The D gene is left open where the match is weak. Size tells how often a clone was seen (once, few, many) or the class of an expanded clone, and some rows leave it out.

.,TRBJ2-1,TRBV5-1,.,TGCGCCAGCGGCCCCGGGACAAGGTCATACAATGAGCAGTTCTTC,CASGPGTRSYNEQFF
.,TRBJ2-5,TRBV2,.,TGTGCCAGCAGTGCCCGTCGACTAGTCCCAAGGGAGACCCAGTACTTC,CASSARRLVPRETQYF
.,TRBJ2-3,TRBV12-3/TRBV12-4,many,TGTGCCAGCAGTTCCCCAGTCACAGATACGCAGTATTTT,CASSSPVTDTQYF
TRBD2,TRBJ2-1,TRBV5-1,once,TGCGCCAGCCGGATAGCGGGTACGCCATACAATGAGCAGTTCTTC,CASRIAGTPYNEQFF
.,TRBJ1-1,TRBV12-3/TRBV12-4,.,TGTGCCAGCAGCCGGCGAAGGGCAGAAGTAACTGAAGCTTTCTTT,CASSRRRAEVTEAFF
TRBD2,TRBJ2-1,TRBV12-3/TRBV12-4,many,TGTGCCAGCAGTTTCGCCCAGCGGGGCTACAATGAGCAGTTCTTC,CASSFAQRGYNEQFF
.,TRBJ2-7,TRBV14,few,TGTGCCAGCAGCCAAGCTTTAGGGGCGACTAACGAGCAGTACTTC,CASSQALGATNEQYF
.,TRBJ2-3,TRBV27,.,TGTGCCAGCATGGGTCGGCGGATCACAGATACGCAGTATTTT,CASMGRRITDTQYF
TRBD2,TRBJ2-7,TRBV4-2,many,TGTGCCAGCAGCCCCGGGACTAGTAACTACGAGCAGTACTTC,CASSPGTSNYEQYF
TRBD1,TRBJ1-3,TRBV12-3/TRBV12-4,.,TGTGCCAGCAGTTTCGACAGGGTGGACTCTGGAAACACCATATATTTT,CASSFDRVDSGNTIYF
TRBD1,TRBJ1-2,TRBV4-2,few,TGTGCCAGCAACAAAGACAGGGAGTATGGCTACACCTTC,CASNKDREYGYTF
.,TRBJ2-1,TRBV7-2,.,TGTGCCAGCAGCTTAGAGGGCTCAAGGGTCAATGAGCAGTTCTTC,CASSLEGSRVNEQFF
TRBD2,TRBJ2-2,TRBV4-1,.,TGCGCCAGCAGCCACCCCCTAGCGGGAGGGGACACCGGGGAGCTGTTTTTT,CASSHPLAGGDTGELFF
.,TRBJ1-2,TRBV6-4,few,TGTGCCAGCAGTGCAAACAGAAACTATGGCTACACCTTC,CASSANRNYGYTF
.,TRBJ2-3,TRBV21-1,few,TGTGCCAGCAGCACCTTTAGGGCTAGCACAGATACGCAGTATTTT,CASSTFRASTDTQYF
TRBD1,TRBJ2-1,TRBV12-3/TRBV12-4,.,TGTGCCAGCAGTTTAAGGGGACAGGGTGGCCATGAGCAGTTCTTC,CASSLRGQGGHEQFF
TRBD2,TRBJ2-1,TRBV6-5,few,TGTGCCAGCAGTTACTCGGAGCGGGGGTATTACAATGAGCAGTTCTTC,CASSYSERGYYNEQFF
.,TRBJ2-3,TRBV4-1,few,TGCGCCAGCAGCCAGGAAACCGTTAGCACAGATACGCAGTATTTT,CASSQETVSTDTQYF
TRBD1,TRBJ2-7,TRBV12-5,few,TGTGCTAGTGGTTTGGCCTCGGGACAGGGTCTCTACGAGCAGTACTTC,CASGLASGQGLYEQYF
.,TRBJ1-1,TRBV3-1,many,TGTGCCAGCAGCCAACAGGGGAACACTGAAGCTTTCTTT,CASSQQGNTEAFF
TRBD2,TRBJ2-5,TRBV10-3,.,TGTGCCATCAGTGAGGCCTTGTCCGGTAGCGGGAGGGCCAAAGAGACCCAGTACTTC,CAISEALSGSGRAKETQYF
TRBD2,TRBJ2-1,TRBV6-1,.,TGTGCCAGCGAGCCGGGACTAGCGGATGAAAGCTCCTACGATGAGCAGTTCTTC,CASEPGLADESSYDEQFF
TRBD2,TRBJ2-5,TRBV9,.,TGTGCCAGCAGCGTAGGAGCGGGGAGGTCGAGGAATGAGCAGTACTTC,CASSVGAGRSRNEQYF
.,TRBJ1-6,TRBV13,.,TGTGCCAGCAGCTTAGAAGGGAACTTTAATTCACCCCTCCACTTT,CASSLEGNFNSPLHF
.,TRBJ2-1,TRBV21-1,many,TGTGCCAGCAGCAAAGCGACTAGCCCTCGGAATGAGCAGTTCTTC,CASSKATSPRNEQFF
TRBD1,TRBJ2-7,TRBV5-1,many,TGCGCCAGCAGCTTGGACAGGGGGCTCGAGCAGTACTTC,CASSLDRGLEQYF
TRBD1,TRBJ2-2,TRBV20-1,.,TGCAGTGCTGACAGGGGCCAAAGGCCGAACACCGGGGAGCTGTTTTTT,CSADRGQRPNTGELFF